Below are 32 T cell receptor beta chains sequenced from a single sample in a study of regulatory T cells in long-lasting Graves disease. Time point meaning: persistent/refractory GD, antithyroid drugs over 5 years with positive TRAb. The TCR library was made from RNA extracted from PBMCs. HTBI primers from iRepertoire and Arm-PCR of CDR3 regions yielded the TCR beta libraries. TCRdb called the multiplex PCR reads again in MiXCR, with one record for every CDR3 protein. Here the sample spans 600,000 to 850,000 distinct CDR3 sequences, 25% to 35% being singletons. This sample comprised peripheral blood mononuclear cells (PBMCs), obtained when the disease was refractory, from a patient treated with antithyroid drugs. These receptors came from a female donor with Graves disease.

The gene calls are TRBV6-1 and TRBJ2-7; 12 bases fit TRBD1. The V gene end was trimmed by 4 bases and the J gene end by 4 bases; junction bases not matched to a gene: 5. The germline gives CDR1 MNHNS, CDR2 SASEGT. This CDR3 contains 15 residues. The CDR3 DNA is TGTGCCAGCAGTGTGTCGGGACAGGGGGCGTACGAGCAGTACTTC. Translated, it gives CASSVSGQGAYEQYF.

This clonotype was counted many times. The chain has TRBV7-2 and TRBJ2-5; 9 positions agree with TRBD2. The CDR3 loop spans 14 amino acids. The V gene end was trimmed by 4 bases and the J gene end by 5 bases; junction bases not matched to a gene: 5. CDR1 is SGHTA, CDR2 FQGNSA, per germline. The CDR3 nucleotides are TGTGCCAGCAGCTCAGCGGGAGGTCTTGAGACCCAGTACTTC. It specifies CASSSAGGLETQYF.

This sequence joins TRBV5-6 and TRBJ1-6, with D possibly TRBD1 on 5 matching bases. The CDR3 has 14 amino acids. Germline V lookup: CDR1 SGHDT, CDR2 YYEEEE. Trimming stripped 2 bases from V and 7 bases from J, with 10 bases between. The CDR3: CASSFWWGNSPLHF. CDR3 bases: TGTGCCAGCAGCTTTTGGTGGGGGAATTCACCCCTCCACTTT.

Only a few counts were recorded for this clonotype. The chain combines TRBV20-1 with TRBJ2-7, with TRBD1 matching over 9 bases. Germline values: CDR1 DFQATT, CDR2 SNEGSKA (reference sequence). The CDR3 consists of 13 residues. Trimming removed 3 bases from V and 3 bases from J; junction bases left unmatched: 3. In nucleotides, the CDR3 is TGCAGTGCTAGCCGGGACAGGGTCTACGAGCAGTACTTC. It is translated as CSASRDRVYEQYF.

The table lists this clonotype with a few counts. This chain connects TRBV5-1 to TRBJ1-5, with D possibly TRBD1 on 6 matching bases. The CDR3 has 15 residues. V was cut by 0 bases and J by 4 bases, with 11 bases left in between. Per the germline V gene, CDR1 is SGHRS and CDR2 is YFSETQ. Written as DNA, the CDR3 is TGCGCCAGCAGCTTGGACAGGGCGGGGAATCAGCCCCAGCATTTT. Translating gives CASSLDRAGNQPQHF.

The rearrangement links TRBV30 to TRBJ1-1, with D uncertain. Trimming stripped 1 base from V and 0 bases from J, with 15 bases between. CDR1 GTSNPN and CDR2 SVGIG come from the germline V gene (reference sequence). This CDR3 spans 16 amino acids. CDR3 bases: TGTGCCTGGAGTGCAAAGGGTTCCACCATGAACACTGAAGCTTTCTTT. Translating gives CAWSAKGSTMNTEAFF.

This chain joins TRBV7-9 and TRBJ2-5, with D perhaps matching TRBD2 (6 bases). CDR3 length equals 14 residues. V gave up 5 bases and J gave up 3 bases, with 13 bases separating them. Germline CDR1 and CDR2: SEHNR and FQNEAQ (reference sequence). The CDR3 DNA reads TGTGCCAGCAGCCCCGGGACTGTTGAAGAGACCCAGTACTTC. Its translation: CASSPGTVEETQYF.

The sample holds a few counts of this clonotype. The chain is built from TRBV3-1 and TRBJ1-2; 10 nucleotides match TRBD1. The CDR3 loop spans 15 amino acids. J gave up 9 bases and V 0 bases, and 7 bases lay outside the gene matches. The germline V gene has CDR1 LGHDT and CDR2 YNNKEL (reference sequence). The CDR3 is CASSQDKDRGARYTF. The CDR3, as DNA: TGTGCCAGCAGCCAAGATAAGGACAGGGGGGCGCGCTACACCTTC.

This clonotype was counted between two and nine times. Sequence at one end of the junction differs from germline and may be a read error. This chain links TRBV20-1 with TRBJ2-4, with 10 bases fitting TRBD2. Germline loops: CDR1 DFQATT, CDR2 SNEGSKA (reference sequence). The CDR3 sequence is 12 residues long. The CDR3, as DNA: TGCAGTGCTAGAGGCCTAGCGGGAGTGGGGAACTTC. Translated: CSARGLAGVGNF.

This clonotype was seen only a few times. CDR3 nucleotide sequence: TGCAGCGTTACGACAGGGATGTCTAACTATGGCTACACCTTC. This codes for CSVTTGMSNYGYTF. The chain employs TRBV29-1 and TRBJ1-2; 7 nucleotides match TRBD1. Per germline, CDR1 SQVTM and CDR2 ANQGSEA. The length of the CDR3 is 14 residues. V was pared by 5 bases and J by 0 bases, with 6 bases of the junction left unmatched.

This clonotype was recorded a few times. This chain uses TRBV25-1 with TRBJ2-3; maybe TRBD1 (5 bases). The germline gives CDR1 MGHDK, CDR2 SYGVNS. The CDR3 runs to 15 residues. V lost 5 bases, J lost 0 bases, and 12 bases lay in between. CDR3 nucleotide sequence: TGTGCCAGCAGTACCCGATCAGGGAGCACAGATACGCAGTATTTT. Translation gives CASSTRSGSTDTQYF.

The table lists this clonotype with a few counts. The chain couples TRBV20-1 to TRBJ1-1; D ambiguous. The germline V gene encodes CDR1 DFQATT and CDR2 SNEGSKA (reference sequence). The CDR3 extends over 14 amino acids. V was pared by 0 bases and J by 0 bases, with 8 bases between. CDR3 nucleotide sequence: TGCAGTGCTAGAGATAGGAGCATGAACACTGAAGCTTTCTTT. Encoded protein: CSARDRSMNTEAFF.

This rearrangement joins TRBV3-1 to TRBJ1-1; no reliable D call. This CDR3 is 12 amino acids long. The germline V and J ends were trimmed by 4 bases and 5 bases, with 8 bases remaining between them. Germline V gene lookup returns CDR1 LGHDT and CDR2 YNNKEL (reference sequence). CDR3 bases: TGTGCCAGCAGCCGGTTTTCGACTGAAGCTTTCTTT. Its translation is CASSRFSTEAFF.

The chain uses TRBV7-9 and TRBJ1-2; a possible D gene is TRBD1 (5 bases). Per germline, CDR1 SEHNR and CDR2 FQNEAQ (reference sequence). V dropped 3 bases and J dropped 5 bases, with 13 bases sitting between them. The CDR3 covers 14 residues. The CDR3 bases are TGTGCCAGCAGCTTTGGGGGGACGCTTTATGGCTACACCTTC. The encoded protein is CASSFGGTLYGYTF.

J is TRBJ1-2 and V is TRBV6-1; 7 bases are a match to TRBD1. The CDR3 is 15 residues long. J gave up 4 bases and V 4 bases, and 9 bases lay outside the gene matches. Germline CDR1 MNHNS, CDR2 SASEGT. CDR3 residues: CASSVYRGDGYGYTF. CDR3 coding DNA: TGTGCCAGCAGTGTATACAGGGGAGACGGCTATGGCTACACCTTC.

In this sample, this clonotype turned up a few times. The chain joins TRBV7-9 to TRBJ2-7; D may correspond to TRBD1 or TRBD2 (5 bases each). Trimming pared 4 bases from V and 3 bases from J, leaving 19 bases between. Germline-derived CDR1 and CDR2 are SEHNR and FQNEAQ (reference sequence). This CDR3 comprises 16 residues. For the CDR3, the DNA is TGTGCCAGCAGCTCCGGGACGTTACCCTCCCTCTACGAGCAGTACTTC. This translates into CASSSGTLPSLYEQYF.

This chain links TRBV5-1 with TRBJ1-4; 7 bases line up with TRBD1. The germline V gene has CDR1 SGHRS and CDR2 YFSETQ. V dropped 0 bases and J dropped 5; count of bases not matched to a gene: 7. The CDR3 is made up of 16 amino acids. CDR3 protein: CASSLGDGTENEKLFF. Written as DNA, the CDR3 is TGCGCCAGCAGCTTGGGTGATGGGACAGAGAATGAAAAACTGTTTTTT.

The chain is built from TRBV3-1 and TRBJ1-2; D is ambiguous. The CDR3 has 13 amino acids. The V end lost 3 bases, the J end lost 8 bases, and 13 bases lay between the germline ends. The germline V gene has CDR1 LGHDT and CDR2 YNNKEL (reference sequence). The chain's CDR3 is CASSQSSGGGYTF. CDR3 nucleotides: TGTGCCAGCAGCCAGTCTTCCGGAGGGGGCTACACCTTC.

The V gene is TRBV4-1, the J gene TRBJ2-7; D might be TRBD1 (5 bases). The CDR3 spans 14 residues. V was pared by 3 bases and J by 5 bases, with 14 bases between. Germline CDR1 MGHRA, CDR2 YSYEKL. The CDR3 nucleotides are TGCGCCAGCAGCCATCAAACAGACAGAGACGAGCAGTACTTC. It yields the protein CASSHQTDRDEQYF.

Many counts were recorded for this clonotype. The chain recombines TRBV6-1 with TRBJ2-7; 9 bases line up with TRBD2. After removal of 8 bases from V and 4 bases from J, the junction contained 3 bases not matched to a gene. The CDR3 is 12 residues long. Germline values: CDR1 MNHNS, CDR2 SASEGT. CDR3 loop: CASFAGGYEQYF. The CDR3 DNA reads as TGTGCCAGCTTTGCGGGAGGGTACGAGCAGTACTTC.

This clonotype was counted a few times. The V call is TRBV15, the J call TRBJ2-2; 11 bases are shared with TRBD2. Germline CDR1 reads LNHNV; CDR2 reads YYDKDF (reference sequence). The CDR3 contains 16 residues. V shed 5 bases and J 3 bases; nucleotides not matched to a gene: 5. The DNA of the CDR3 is TGTGCCACCAGCGGGGGGACTAGCGGATACACCGGGGAGCTGTTTTTT. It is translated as CATSGGTSGYTGELFF. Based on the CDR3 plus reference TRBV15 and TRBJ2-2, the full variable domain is DAMVIQNPRYQVTQFGKPVTLSCSQTLNHNVMYWYQQKSSQAPKLLFHYYDKDFNNEADTPDNFQSRRPNTSFCFLDIRSPGLGDTAMYLCATSGGTSGYTGELFFGEGSRLTVL.

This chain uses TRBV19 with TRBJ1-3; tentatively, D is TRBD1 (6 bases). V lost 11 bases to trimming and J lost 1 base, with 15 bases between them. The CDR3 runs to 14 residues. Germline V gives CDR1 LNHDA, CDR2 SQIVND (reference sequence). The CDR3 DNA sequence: TGTGCCTCTGGAGGCAGGGGATCTGGAAACACCATATATTTT. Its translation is CASGGRGSGNTIYF.

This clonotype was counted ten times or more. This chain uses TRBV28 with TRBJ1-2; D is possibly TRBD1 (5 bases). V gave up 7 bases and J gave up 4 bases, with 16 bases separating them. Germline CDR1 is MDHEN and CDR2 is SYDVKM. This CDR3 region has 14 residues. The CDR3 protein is CASISGGSGYGYTF. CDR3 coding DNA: TGTGCCAGCATATCTGGGGGTTCAGGCTATGGCTACACCTTC.

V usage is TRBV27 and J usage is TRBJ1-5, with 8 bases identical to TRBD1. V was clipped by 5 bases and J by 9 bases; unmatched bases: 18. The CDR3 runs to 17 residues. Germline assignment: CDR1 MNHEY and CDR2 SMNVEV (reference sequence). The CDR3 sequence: CASSLGTGSTPKWPQHF. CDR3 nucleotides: TGTGCCAGCAGTCTCGGGACAGGTTCGACACCTAAGTGGCCCCAGCATTTT.

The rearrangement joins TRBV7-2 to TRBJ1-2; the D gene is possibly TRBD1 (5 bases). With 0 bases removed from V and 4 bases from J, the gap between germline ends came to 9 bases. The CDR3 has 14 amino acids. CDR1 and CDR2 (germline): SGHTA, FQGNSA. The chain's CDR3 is CASSLAEGRYGYTF. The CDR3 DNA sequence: TGTGCCAGCAGCTTAGCGGAGGGACGCTATGGCTACACCTTC.

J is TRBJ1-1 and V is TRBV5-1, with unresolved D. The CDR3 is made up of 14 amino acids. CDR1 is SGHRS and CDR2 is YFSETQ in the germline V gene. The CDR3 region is CASGLHSNVAEAFF. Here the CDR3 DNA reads TGCGCTAGCGGGCTCCATTCAAACGTGGCTGAAGCTTTCTTT.

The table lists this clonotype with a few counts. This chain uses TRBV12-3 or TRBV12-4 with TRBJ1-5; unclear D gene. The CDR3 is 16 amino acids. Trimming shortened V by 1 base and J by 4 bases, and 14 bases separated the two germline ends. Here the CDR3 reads CASSLVGSPGNQPQHF. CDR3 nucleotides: TGTGCCAGCAGTTTAGTAGGTTCCCCGGGAAATCAGCCCCAGCATTTT.

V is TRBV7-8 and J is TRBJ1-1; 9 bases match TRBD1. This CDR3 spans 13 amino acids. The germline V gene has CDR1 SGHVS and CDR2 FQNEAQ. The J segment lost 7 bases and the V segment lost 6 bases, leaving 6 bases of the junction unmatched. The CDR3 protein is CASRQQGAIEAFF. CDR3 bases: TGTGCCAGCAGACAACAGGGGGCGATTGAAGCTTTCTTT.

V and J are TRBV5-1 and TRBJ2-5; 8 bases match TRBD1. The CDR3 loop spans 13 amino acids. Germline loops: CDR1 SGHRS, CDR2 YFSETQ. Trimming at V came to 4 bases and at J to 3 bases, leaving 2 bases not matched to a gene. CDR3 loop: CASSLQGEETQYF. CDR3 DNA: TGCGCCAGCAGCCTACAGGGGGAAGAGACCCAGTACTTC.

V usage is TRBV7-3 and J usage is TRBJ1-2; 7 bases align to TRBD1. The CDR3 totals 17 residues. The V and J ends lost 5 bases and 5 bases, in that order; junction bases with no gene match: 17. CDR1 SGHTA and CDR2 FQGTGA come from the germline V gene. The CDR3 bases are TGTGCCAGCAGCCCACGACAGGGTCTCCTCAGGGGATATGGCTACACCTTC. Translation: CASSPRQGLLRGYGYTF.

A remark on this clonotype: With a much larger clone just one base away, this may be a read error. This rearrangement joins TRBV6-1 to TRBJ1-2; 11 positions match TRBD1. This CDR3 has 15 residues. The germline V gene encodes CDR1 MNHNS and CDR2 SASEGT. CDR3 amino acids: CDSSIGWDRGSGYTF. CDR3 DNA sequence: TGTGACAGCAGCATCGGATGGGACAGGGGGTCTGGCTACACCTTC.

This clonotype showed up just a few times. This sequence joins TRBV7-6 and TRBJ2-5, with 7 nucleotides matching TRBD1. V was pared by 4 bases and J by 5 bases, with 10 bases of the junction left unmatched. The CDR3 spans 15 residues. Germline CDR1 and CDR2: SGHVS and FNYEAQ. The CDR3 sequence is CASSWGQSWGETQYF. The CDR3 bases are TGTGCCAGCAGCTGGGGACAGTCCTGGGGGGAGACCCAGTACTTC.